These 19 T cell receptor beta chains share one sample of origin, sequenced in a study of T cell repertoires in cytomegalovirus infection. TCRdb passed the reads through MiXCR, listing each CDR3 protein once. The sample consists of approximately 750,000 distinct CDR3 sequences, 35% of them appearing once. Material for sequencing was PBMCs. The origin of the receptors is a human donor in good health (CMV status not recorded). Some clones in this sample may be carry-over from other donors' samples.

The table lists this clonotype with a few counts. CDR3: CASSPGSDNEKLFF. CDR3 nucleotide sequence: TGTGCCAGCAGCCCCGGTTCGGATAATGAAAAACTGTTTTTT. The J gene is TRBJ1-4, the V gene TRBV3-1; no firm D call. This CDR3 has 14 amino acids. In germline, CDR1 is LGHDT, CDR2 YNNKEL (reference sequence). The V and J ends lost 4 bases and 4 bases respectively, with 10 bases between them.

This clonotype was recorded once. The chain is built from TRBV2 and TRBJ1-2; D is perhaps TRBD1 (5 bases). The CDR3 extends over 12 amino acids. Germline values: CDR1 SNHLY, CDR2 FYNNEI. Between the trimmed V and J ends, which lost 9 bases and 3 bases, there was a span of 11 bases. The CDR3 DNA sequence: TGTGCCAGGCCGACGGGGCACTATGGCTACACCTTC. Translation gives CARPTGHYGYTF.

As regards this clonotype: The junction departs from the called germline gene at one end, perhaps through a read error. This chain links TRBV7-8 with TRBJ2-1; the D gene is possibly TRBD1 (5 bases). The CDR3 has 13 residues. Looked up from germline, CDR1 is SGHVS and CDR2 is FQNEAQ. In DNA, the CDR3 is TGTGCCAGAAGCTTACAGGTATACAAGTATCAGTTCTTC. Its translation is CARSLQVYKYQFF.

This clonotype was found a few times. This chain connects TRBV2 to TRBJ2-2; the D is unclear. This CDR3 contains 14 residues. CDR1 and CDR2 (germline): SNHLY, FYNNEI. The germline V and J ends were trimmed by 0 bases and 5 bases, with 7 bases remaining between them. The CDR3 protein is CASSEARRTGELFF. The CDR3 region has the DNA TGTGCCAGCAGTGAAGCACGAAGGACCGGGGAGCTGTTTTTT.

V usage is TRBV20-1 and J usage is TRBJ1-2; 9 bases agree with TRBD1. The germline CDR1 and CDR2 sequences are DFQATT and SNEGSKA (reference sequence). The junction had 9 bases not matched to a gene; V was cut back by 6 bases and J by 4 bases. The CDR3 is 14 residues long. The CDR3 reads CSADPGQGAYGYTF. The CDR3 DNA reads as TGCAGTGCGGACCCGGGACAGGGAGCCTATGGCTACACCTTC.

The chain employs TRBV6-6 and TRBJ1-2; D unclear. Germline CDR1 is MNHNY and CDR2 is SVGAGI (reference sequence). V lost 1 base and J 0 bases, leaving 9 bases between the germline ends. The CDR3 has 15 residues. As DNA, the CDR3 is TGTGCCAGCAGTTACTGGTCAGGAACTAACTATGGCTACACCTTC. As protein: CASSYWSGTNYGYTF.

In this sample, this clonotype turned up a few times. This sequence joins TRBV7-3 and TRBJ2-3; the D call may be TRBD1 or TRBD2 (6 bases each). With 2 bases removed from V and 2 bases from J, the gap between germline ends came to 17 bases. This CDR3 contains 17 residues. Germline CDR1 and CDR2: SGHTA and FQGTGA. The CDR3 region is CASSLSGGPSPTDTQYF. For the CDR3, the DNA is TGTGCCAGCAGCTTATCTGGGGGGCCTTCTCCCACAGATACGCAGTATTTT.

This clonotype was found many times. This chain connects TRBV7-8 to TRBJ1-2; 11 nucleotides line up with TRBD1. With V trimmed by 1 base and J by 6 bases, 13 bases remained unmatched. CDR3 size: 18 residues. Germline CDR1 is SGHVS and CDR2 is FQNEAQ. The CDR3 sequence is CASSLVGGQGALTNGYTF. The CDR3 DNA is TGTGCCAGCAGCTTAGTAGGCGGACAGGGGGCGCTTACCAATGGCTACACCTTC.

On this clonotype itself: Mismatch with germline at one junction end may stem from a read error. CDR3 loop: CASRGRGRNTGELFF. The CDR3 region has the DNA TGTGCAAGTAGGGGGCGGGGGAGAAACACCGGGGAGCTGTTTTTT. The rearrangement joins TRBV19 to TRBJ2-2; D may be TRBD1 or TRBD2 (7 bases each). CDR1 and CDR2 (germline): LNHDA, SQIVND (reference sequence). The CDR3 is made up of 15 amino acids.

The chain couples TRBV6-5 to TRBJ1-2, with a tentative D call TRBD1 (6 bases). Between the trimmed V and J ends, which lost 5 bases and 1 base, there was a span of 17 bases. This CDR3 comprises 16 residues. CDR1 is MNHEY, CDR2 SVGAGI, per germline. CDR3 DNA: TGTGCCAGCAGTGAGGACAGCGCACCTAGTAACTATGGCTACACCTTC. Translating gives CASSEDSAPSNYGYTF.

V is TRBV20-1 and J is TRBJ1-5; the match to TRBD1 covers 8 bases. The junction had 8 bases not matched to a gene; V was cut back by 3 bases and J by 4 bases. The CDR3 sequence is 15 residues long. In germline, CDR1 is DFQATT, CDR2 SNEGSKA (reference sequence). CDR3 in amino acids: CSASWAGGQNQPQHF. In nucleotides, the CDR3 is TGCAGTGCTAGTTGGGCAGGGGGCCAGAATCAGCCCCAGCATTTT.

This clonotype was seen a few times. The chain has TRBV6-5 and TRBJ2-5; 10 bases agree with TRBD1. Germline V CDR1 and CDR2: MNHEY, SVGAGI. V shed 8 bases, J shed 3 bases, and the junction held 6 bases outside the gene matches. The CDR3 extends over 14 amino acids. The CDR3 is CASGTTGGEETQYF. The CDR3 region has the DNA TGTGCCAGCGGAACGACAGGGGGCGAAGAGACCCAGTACTTC.

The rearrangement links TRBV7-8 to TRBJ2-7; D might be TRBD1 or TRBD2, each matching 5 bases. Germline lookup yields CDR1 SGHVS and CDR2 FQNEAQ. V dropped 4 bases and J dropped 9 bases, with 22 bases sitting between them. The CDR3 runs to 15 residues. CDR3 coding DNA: TGTGCCAGCAGCTCCTGGCGGTGGGGGATACCTGGGCAGTACTTC. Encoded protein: CASSSWRWGIPGQYF.

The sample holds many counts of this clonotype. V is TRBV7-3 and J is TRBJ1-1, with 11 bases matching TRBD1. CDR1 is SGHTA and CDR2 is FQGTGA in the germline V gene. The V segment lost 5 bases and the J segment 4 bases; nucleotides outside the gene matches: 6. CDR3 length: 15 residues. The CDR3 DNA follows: TGTGCCAGCAGCCTATCGGGACAGGGGGTCACTGAAGCTTTCTTT. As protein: CASSLSGQGVTEAFF. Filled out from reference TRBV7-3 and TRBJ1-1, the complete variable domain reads GAGVSQTPSNKVTEKGKYVELRCDPISGHTALYWYRQSLGQGPEFLIYFQGTGAADDSGLPNDRFFAVRPEGSVSTLKIQRTERGDSAVYLCASSLSGQGVTEAFFGQGTRLTVV.

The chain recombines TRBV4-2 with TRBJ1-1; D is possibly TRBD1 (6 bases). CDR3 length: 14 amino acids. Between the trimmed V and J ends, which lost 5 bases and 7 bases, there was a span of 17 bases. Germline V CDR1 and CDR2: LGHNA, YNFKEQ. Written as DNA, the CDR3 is TGTGCCAGCAGCTCCCGGGGGCGCGGGTTTGAAGCTTTCTTT. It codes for CASSSRGRGFEAFF.

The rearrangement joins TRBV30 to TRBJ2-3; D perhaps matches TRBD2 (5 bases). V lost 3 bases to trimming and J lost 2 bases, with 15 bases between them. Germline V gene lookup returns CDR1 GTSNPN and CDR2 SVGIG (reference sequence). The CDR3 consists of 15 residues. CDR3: CAWREGMGATDTQYF. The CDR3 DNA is TGTGCCTGGAGAGAAGGGATGGGAGCCACAGATACGCAGTATTTT.

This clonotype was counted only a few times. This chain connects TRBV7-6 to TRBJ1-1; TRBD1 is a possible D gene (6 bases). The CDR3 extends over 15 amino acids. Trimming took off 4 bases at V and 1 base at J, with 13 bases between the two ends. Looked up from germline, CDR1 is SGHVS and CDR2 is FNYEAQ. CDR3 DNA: TGTGCCAGCAGCTCAGGGGTTTTGAGGAACACTGAAGCTTTCTTT. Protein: CASSSGVLRNTEAFF.

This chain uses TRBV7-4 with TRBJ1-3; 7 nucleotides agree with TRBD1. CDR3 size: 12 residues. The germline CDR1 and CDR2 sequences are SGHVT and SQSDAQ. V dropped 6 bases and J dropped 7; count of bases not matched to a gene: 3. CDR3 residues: CASRDRDNTIYF. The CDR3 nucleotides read TGTGCCAGCAGAGACAGGGACAACACCATATATTTT. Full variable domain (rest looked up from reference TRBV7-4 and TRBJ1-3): GAGVSQSPRYKVAKRGRDVALRCDSISGHVTLYWYRQTLGQGSEVLTYSQSDAQRDKSGRPSGRFSAERPERSVSTLKIQRTEQGDSAVYLCASRDRDNTIYFGEGSWLTVV.

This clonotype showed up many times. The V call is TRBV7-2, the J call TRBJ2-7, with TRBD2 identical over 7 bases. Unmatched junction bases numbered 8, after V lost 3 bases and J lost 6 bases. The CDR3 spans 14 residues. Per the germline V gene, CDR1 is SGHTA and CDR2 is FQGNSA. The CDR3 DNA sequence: TGTGCCAGCAGCTTTCGCCTAGGGAGGGCCGAGCAGTACTTC. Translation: CASSFRLGRAEQYF. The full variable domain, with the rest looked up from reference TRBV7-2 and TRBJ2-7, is GAGVSQSPSNKVTEKGKDVELRCDPISGHTALYWYRQSLGQGLEFLIYFQGNSAPDKSGLPSDRFSAERTGGSVSTLTIQRTQQEDSAVYLCASSFRLGRAEQYFGPGTRLTVT.